This entry describes one T cell receptor (beta chain). This entry comes from a study of early T cells in non-severe SARS-CoV-2 infection. TCRdb processed the 5' RACE reads anew with MiXCR; each CDR3 protein has one entry. This sample has tens of thousands of distinct CDR3 sequences, with approximately 9% found just once. Germline V CDR1 and CDR2: SQVTM, ANQGSEA. This CDR3 contains 15 residues. The V end was cut by 4 bases, the J end by 0 bases, with 12 bases between. The sample consisted of whole blood. The sequence came from an adult who was a healthcare worker with PCR-confirmed SARS-CoV-2 infection or an uninfected control (not recorded which). The rearrangement uses TRBV29-1 and TRBJ2-2, with a tentative D call TRBD1 (5 bases). DNA for the CDR3: TGCAGCGTTGGGGGCTCGGTGTCGAACACCGGGGAGCTGTTTTTT. Protein: CSVGGSVSNTGELFF.